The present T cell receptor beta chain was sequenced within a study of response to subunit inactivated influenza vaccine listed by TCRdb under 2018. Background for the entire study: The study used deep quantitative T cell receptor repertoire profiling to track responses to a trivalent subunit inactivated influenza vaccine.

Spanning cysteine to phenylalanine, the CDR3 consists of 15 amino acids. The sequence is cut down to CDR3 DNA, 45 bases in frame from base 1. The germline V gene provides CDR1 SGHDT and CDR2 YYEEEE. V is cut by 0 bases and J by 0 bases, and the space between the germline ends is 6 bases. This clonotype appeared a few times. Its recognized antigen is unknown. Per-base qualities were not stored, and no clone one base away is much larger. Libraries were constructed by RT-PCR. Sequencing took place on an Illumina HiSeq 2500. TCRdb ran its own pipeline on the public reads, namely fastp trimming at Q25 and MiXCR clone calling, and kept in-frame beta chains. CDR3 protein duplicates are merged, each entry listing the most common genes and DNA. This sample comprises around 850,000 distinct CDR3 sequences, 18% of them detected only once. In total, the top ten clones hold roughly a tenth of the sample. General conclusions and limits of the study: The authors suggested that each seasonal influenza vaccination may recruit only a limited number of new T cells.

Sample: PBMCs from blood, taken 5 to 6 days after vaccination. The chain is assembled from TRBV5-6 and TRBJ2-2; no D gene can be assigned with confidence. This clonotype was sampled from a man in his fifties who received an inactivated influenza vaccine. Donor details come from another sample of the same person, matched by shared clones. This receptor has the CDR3 CASSLDQANTGELFF. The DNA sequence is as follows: TGTGCCAGCAGCTTGGATCAGGCGAACACCGGGGAGCTGTTTTTT.